A single sample gave rise to the 10 T cell receptor beta chains below, sequenced in a study of cytomegalovirus exposure and HLA in healthy donors (dated by TCRdb to about 2017). The receptor library was made with the immunoSEQ multiplex PCR assay. The clones in this table, taken by TCRdb from immuneACCESS, are in-frame only. Not every clone is retained; where verified, under half of the shortfall comes from an unresolved V gene, and the cause of the rest is unknown. The sample table contains some 170,000 clones; only one count was recorded for 86% of them. Approximately 7% of the sample belongs to the ten largest clones. Sequencing was performed on PBMCs. The receptors stem from a man aged 30 to 45 in good health and CMV-seropositive.

The chain uses TRBV7-2 and TRBJ2-5; possibly TRBD1 for D (7 bases). CDR3 length: 15 residues. The germline CDR1 and CDR2 sequences are SGHTA and FQGNSA. V lost 4 bases, J lost 3 bases, and 15 bases lay in between. CDR3 DNA: TGTGCCAGCAGCTCGCCAGGCGGGACAGAAGAGACCCAGTACTTC. Amino acid sequence: CASSSPGGTEETQYF. Full variable domain (outside the CDR3, taken from reference TRBV7-2 and TRBJ2-5): GAGVSQSPSNKVTEKGKDVELRCDPISGHTALYWYRQSLGQGLEFLIYFQGNSAPDKSGLPSDRFSAERTGGSVSTLTIQRTQQEDSAVYLCASSSPGGTEETQYFGPGTRLLVL.

This chain connects TRBV27 to TRBJ2-7; D unresolved. V lost 2 bases and J 5 bases, leaving 4 bases between the germline ends. The germline V gene encodes CDR1 MNHEY and CDR2 SMNVEV (reference sequence). This CDR3 is 11 amino acids long. This CDR3 is CASSLGDEQYF. CDR3 DNA sequence: TGTGCCAGCAGTTTAGGGGACGAGCAGTACTTC.

The chain combines TRBV4-1 with TRBJ1-4; possibly TRBD1 for D (5 bases). CDR3 length: 18 residues. Germline CDR1 MGHRA, CDR2 YSYEKL. V was clipped by 1 base and J by 0 bases, with 15 bases between them. This chain's CDR3 is CASSQVALIRATNEKLFF. The CDR3 nucleotides read TGCGCCAGCAGCCAAGTTGCCTTAATCAGGGCAACTAATGAAAAACTGTTTTTT.

The chain uses TRBV4-3 and TRBJ2-7; possible D gene TRBD1, 6 bases. Trimming stripped 0 bases from V and 1 base from J, with 10 bases between. In germline, CDR1 is LGHNA, CDR2 YSLEER. The CDR3 is made up of 15 amino acids. The CDR3 DNA follows: TGCGCCAGCAGCCAAGATGGACAGCGATCCTACGAGCAGTACTTC. It is translated as CASSQDGQRSYEQYF.

The rearrangement joins TRBV19 to TRBJ1-3; unclear D gene. Germline CDR1 and CDR2: LNHDA and SQIVND (reference sequence). Trimming stripped 3 bases from V and 8 bases from J, with 11 bases between. The CDR3 spans 13 residues. DNA for the CDR3: TGTGCCAGTAGTATGGTCCGTCTGGACACCATATATTTT. This translates into CASSMVRLDTIYF.

The chain combines TRBV5-1 with TRBJ2-2; TRBD1 aligns across 12 bases. The CDR3 sequence is 16 residues long. The junction had 4 bases not matched to a gene; V was cut back by 6 bases and J by 1 base. Germline V gene lookup returns CDR1 SGHRS and CDR2 YFSETQ. CDR3 coding DNA: TGCGCCAGCACCGGGACAGGGGGCTTGAACACCGGGGAGCTGTTTTTT. Its translation: CASTGTGGLNTGELFF.

This sequence joins TRBV4-1 and TRBJ2-7, with TRBD1 identical over 10 bases. The CDR3 extends over 16 amino acids. With V trimmed by 2 bases and J by 3 bases, 7 bases remained unmatched. Germline lookup yields CDR1 MGHRA and CDR2 YSYEKL. The chain's CDR3 is CASSQRGQGSFYEQYF. In nucleotides, the CDR3 is TGCGCCAGCAGCCAAAGGGGACAGGGGTCATTCTACGAGCAGTACTTC.

The chain couples TRBV7-7 to TRBJ2-5; 7 nucleotides align to TRBD1. The CDR3 has 14 amino acids. From germline, CDR1 is SSHAT and CDR2 FNYEAQ (reference sequence). The junction had 2 bases not matched to a gene; V was cut back by 0 bases and J by 4 bases. CDR3 nucleotide sequence: TGTGCCAGCAGCTTAGCAAACAGGGGAGAGACCCAGTACTTC. Encoded protein: CASSLANRGETQYF.

This clone was detected once. The rearrangement links TRBV18 to TRBJ1-5; tentatively, D is TRBD1 (5 bases). The CDR3 covers 15 residues. Germline lookup yields CDR1 KGHSH and CDR2 LQKENI. The germline V and J ends were trimmed by 8 bases and 2 bases, with 16 bases remaining between them. The CDR3 loop reads CASAPTEQGNQPQHF. In nucleotides, the CDR3 is TGTGCCAGCGCCCCAACGGAACAGGGCAATCAGCCCCAGCATTTT.

The chain recombines TRBV6-1 with TRBJ2-7; no reliable D call. The V end was cut by 0 bases, the J end by 3 bases, with 12 bases between. Germline CDR1 is MNHNS and CDR2 is SASEGT. The CDR3 spans 15 residues. In DNA, the CDR3 is TGTGCCAGCAGTGAAGCGGGCCCCTCAAACTACGAGCAGTACTTC. Protein product: CASSEAGPSNYEQYF.